Detailed here is one T cell receptor beta chain. Germline V gene data show CDR1 as DFQATT and CDR2 as SNEGSKA (reference sequence). Trimming stripped 3 bases from V and 7 bases from J, with 15 bases between. This CDR3 has 13 residues. The data belong to a study of early T cells in non-severe SARS-CoV-2 infection. In the study overall: Investigators sequenced bulk RNA drawn from unsorted whole blood, and chains remained unpaired.

Individual cDNA molecules each received unique molecular identifiers attached to them. MiXCR, applied by TCRdb to the 5' RACE reads, yields one record per CDR3 protein. The sample has fewer than 120,000 distinct CDR3 sequences; around 13% are singletons. The chain employs TRBV20-1 and TRBJ1-2; D gene unclear. The source is an adult who was a healthcare worker with PCR-confirmed SARS-CoV-2 infection or an uninfected control (not recorded which). The sequences come from whole blood, collected at baseline. Written as DNA, the CDR3 is TGCAGTGCTAGTCGCTACTCGTCGTCTGGCTACACCTTC. Translating gives CSASRYSSSGYTF.